This T cell receptor beta chain was identified during a study of T-cell memory formation after mild COVID-19. Study in general: In these data, TCR clusters were largely donor specific.

Overall study results and limits: Clones shrinking from day 15 to 85 showed even CD4/CD8 mixes; later expanders tilted CD4+.

Researchers used 5'RACE with constant-segment primers to make TCR alpha and TCR beta cDNA libraries that carry sample barcodes and UMIs. TCRdb fed the 5' RACE reads into MiXCR, producing one record per CDR3 protein. Of 95,000 to 120,000 distinct CDR3 sequences in the sample, 15% to 20% were seen once. The V segment lost 5 bases and the J segment 6 bases; nucleotides outside the gene matches: 4. Looked up from germline, CDR1 is SEHNR and CDR2 is FQNEAQ (reference sequence). The CDR3 consists of 14 residues. About this clonotype: Its specificity is unknown.

The TCR was taken from a young man who had mild COVID-19 (a few samples of this study predate the infection). Cell type and time point are not known. The genes are TRBV7-9 and TRBJ1-4; 9 positions agree with TRBD1. The sample comprised PBMCs or a T cell subset sorted from them (not recorded which). Here the CDR3 DNA reads TGTGCCAGCAGCACCGGGACAGGGTATGAAAAACTGTTTTTT. This codes for CASSTGTGYEKLFF.